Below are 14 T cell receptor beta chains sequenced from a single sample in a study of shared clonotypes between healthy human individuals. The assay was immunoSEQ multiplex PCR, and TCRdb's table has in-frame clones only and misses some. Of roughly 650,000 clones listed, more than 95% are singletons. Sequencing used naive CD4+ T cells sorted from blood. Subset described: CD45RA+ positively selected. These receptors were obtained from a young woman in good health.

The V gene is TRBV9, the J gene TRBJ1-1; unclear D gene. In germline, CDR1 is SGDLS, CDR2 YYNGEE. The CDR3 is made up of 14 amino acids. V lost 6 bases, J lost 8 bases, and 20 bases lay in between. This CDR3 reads CASNKGPGSMEAFF. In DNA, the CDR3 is TGTGCCAGCAACAAAGGACCCGGGTCTATGGAAGCTTTCTTT.

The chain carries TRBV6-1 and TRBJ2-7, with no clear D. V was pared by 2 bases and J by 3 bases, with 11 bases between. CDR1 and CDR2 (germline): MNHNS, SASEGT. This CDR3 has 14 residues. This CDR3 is CASSEPRLRYEQYF. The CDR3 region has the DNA TGTGCCAGCAGTGAACCCCGATTGCGCTACGAGCAGTACTTC.

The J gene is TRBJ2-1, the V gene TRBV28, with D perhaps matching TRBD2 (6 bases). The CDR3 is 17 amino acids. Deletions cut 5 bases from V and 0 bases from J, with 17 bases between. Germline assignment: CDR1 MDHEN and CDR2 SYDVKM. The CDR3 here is CASSPHGLMSSYNEQFF. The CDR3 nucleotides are TGTGCCAGCAGTCCGCACGGACTAATGAGCTCCTACAATGAGCAGTTCTTC.

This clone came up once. The CDR3 nucleotides read TGTGCCAGCAGTTACATGGGAACAACTAATGAAAAACTGTTTTTT. This encodes CASSYMGTTNEKLFF. The chain has TRBV6-5 and TRBJ1-4; D is unclear. V was clipped by 2 bases and J by 0 bases, with 7 bases between them. This CDR3 has 15 residues. Germline CDR1 MNHEY, CDR2 SVGAGI.

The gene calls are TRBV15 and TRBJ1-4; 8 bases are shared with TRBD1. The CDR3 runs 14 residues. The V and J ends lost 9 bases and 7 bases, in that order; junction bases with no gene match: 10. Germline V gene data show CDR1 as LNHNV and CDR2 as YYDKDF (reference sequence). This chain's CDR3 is CATRGRDRTEKLFF. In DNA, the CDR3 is TGTGCCACGCGGGGGCGGGACAGGACTGAAAAACTGTTTTTT.

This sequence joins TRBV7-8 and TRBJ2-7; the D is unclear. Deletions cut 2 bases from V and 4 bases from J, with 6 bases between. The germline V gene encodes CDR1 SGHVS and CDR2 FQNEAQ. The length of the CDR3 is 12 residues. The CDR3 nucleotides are TGTGCCAGCAGCTTAAACTCATACGAGCAGTACTTC. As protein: CASSLNSYEQYF.

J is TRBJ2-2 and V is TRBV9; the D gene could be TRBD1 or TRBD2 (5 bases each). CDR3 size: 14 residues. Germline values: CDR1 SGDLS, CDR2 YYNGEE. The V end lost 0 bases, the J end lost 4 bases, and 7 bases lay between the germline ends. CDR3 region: CASSVGGTTGELFF. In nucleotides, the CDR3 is TGTGCCAGCAGCGTAGGGGGGACCACCGGGGAGCTGTTTTTT.

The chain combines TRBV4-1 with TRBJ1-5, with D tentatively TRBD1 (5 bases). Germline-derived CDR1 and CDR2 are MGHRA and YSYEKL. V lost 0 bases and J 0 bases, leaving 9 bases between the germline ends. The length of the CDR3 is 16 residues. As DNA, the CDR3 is TGCGCCAGCAGCCAAGAGGGACCCTTTAGCAATCAGCCCCAGCATTTT. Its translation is CASSQEGPFSNQPQHF.

The CDR3 is CASSLSGLSSYEQYF. The CDR3 DNA reads TGTGCCAGCAGCTTAAGCGGACTGAGCTCCTACGAGCAGTACTTC. V usage is TRBV11-2 and J usage is TRBJ2-7; D perhaps matches TRBD2 (5 bases). The length of the CDR3 is 15 residues. In germline, CDR1 is SGHAT, CDR2 FQNNGV. The V end was cut by 2 bases, the J end by 0 bases, with 11 bases between.

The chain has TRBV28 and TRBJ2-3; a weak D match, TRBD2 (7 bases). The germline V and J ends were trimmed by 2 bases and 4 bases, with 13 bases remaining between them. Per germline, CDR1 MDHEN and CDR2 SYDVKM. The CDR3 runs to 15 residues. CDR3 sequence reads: CASSLGGAMADTQYF. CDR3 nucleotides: TGTGCCAGCAGTTTAGGGGGGGCAATGGCAGATACGCAGTATTTT.

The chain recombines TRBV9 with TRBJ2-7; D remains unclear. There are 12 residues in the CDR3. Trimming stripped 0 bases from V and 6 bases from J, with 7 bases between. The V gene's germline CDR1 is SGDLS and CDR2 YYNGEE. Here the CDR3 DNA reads TGTGCCAGCAGCGTAGAGGTAGGCGAGCAGTACTTC. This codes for CASSVEVGEQYF.

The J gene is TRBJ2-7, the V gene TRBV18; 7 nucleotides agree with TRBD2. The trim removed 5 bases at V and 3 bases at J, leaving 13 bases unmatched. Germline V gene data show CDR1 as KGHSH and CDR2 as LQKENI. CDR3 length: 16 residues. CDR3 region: CASSLTSSRAGYEQYF. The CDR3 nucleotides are TGTGCCAGCTCATTGACTAGCTCACGAGCGGGCTACGAGCAGTACTTC.

CDR3 sequence reads: CASSLSIGPTLHTGELFF. CDR3 nucleotides: TGTGCCAGCAGCTTAAGTATCGGACCTACCCTTCACACCGGGGAGCTGTTTTTT. The chain recombines TRBV7-6 with TRBJ2-2; D gene uncertain. V shed 2 bases and J shed 3 bases, with 19 bases lying between them. Germline V gene data show CDR1 as SGHVS and CDR2 as FNYEAQ. This CDR3 spans 18 amino acids.

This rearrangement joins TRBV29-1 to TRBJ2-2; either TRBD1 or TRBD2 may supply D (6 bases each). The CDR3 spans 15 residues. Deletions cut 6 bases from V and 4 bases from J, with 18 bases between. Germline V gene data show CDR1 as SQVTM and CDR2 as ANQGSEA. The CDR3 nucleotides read TGCAGCGTAGGGGACTTCAAAGGGGGCACCGGGGAGCTGTTTTTT. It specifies CSVGDFKGGTGELFF.